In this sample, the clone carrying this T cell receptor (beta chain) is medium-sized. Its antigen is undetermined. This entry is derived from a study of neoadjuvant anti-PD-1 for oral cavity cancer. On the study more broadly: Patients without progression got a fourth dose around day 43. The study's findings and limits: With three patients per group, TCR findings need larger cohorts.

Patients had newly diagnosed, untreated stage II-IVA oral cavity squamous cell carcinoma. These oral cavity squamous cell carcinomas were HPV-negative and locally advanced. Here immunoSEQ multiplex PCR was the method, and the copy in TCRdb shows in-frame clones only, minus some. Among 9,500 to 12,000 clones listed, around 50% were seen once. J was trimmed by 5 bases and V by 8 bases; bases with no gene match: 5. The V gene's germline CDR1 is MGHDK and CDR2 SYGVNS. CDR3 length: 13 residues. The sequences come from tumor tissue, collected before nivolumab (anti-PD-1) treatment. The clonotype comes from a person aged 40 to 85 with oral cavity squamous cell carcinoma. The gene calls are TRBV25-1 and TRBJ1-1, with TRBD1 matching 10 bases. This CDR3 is CASGRTGGTEAFF. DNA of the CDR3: TGTGCCAGCGGCCGGACAGGGGGGACTGAAGCTTTCTTT.